This entry is about one TCR beta chain. The antigen is not known. The ends were cut back, 3 bases at V and 0 bases at J, with 14 bases in the middle. The CDR3 loop spans 15 amino acids. Germline V gene lookup returns CDR1 SQVTM and CDR2 ANQGSEA. This specimen comes from a study of T-cell memory formation after mild COVID-19. Overall study context: For the most part, TCR clusters were specific to one donor.

General observations from the study: There were some responding clones in pre-infection memory, which suggested that cross-reactive memory had joined. Chiefly within CM and EM were the contracting CD4+ clones; CD8+ ones were within EMRA.

Each CDR3 protein is one row after TCRdb ran MiXCR on the 5' RACE reads. This sample has approximately 180,000 distinct CDR3 sequences, with roughly 17% found just once. The sequence came from an adult woman who had mild COVID-19 (a few samples of this study predate the infection). Cell type and time point are not known. This chain uses TRBV29-1 with TRBJ1-1; TRBD1 might be the D (5 bases). The sequencing input was PBMCs or a T cell subset sorted from them (not recorded which). The CDR3 loop reads CSVDLDSIMNTEAFF. CDR3 bases: TGCAGCGTTGATTTAGACAGTATTATGAACACTGAAGCTTTCTTT. Full variable domain (rest looked up from reference TRBV29-1 and TRBJ1-1): SAVISQKPSRDICQRGTSLTIQCQVDSQVTMMFWYRQQPGQSLTLIATANQGSEATYESGFVIDKFPISRPNLTFSTLTVSNMSPEDSSIYLCSVDLDSIMNTEAFFGQGTRLTVV.